This T cell receptor beta chain was profiled in a study of cytomegalovirus exposure and HLA in healthy donors. For the study at large: Early released data comprised about 90 million unique TCRs from HLA-typed donors. The study's findings and limits: In a later analysis, parvovirus B19, influenza, CMV and Epstein-Barr virus appeared linked to several top co-occurrence clusters. Earlier analysis yielded a pattern in which most TCR beta V segments were productive about 87% or about 30% of the time. In a later analysis, at a false discovery rate of 0.05, roughly 17,000 TCR beta sequences matched HLA alleles.

Use of 60 Vbeta and 13 Jbeta primers characterized the PCR. The assay was immunoSEQ multiplex PCR, and TCRdb's table has in-frame clones only and misses some. The record lists 100,000 to 150,000 clones, of which the ten most abundant hold approximately 0.93%. This CDR3 contains 14 residues. With V trimmed by 2 bases and J by 5 bases, 5 bases remained unmatched. Germline V gene lookup returns CDR1 SGHNT and CDR2 YYREEE (reference sequence). Of note for this clone: Its specificity is unknown.

The chain recombines TRBV5-4 with TRBJ1-2; TRBD1 agrees at 8 bases. This TCR was sampled from a man in his late teens or twenties in good health and CMV-seronegative. The sample taken for sequencing was PBMCs. The CDR3 DNA is TGTGCCAGCAGCTTCCTACAGGGGGGATATGGCTACACCTTC. This translates into CASSFLQGGYGYTF.